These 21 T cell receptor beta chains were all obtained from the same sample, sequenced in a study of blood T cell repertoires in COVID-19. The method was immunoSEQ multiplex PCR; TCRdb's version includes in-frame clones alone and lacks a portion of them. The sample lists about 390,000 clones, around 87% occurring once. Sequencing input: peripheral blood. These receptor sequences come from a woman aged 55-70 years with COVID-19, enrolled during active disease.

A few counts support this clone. CDR3 residues: CASSGRGTPEEQFF. The CDR3 DNA reads as TGTGCCAGCAGCGGTAGGGGGACCCCAGAGGAGCAGTTCTTC. J is TRBJ2-1 and V is TRBV11-3; the D gene is possibly TRBD1 (6 bases). Trimming left V 5 bases short and J 10 bases short, with 18 bases between. The CDR3 has 14 residues. Germline V lookup: CDR1 SGHNT, CDR2 YENEEA.

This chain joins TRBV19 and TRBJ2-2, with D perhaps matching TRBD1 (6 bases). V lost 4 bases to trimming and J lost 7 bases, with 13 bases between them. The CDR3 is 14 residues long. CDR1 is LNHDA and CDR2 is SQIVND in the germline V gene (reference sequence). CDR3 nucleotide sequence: TGTGCCAGTAGTAACAGACAGGTGATCGGGGAGCTGTTTTTT. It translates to CASSNRQVIGELFF.

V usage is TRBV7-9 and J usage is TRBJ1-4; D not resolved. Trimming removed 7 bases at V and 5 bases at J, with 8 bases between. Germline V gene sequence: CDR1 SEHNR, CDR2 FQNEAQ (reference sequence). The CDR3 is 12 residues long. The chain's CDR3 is CASNGDNEKLFF. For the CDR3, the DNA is TGTGCCAGCAACGGAGACAATGAAAAACTGTTTTTT.

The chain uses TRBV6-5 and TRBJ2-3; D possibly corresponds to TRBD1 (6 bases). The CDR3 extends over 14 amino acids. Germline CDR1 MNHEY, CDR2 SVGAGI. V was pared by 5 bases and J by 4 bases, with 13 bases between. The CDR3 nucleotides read TGTGCCAGCAGTCGAGGACAGAGCGCAGATACGCAGTATTTT. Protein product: CASSRGQSADTQYF.

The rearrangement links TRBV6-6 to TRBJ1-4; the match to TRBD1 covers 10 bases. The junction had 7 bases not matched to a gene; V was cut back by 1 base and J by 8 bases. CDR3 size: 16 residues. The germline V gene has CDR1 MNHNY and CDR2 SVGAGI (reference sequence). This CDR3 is CASSYLGTGVEEKLFF. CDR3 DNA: TGTGCCAGCAGTTACTTAGGGACAGGGGTGGAAGAAAAACTGTTTTTT.

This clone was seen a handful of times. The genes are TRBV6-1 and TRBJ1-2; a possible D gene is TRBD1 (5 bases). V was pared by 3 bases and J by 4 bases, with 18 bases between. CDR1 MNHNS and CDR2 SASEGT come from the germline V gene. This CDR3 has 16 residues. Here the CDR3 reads CASSEWTFIGIYGYTF. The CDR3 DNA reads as TGTGCCAGCAGTGAGTGGACATTCATTGGCATCTATGGCTACACCTTC.

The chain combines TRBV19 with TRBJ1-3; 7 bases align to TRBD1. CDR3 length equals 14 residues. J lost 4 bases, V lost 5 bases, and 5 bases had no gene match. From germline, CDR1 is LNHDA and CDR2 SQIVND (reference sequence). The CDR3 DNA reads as TGTGCCAGTAGTCCTACAGGGGTCGGAAACACCATATATTTT. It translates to CASSPTGVGNTIYF.

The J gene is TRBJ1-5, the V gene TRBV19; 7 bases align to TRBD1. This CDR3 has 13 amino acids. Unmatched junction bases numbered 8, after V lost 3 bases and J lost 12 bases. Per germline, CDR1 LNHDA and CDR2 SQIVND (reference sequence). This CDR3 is CASSIRGTDHQHF. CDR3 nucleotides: TGTGCCAGTAGTATCCGAGGGACAGATCACCAGCATTTT.

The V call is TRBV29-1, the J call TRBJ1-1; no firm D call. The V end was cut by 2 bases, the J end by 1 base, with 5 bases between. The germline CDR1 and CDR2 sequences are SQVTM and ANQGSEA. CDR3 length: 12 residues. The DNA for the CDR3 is TGCAGCGTTGAACCCAGGAACACTGAAGCTTTCTTT. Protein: CSVEPRNTEAFF.

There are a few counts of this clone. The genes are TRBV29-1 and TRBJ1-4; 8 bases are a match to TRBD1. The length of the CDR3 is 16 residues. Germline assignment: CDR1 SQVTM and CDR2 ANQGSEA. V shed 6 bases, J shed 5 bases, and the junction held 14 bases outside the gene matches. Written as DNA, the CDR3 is TGCAGCGTCCGCGGACAGGGAGGCGGGTTGAATGAAAAACTGTTTTTT. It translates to CSVRGQGGGLNEKLFF.

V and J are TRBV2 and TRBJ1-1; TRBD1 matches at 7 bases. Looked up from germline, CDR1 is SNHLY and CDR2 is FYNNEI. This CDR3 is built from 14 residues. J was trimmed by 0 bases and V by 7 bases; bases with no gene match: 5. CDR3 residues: CASIYRGLNTEAFF. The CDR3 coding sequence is TGTGCCAGCATTTACAGGGGCCTGAACACTGAAGCTTTCTTT. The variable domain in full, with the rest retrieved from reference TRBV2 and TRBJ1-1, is EPEVTQTPSHQVTQMGQEVILRCVPISNHLYFYWYRQILGQKVEFLVSFYNNEISEKSEIFDDQFSVERPDGSNFTLKIRSTKLEDSAMYFCASIYRGLNTEAFFGQGTRLTVV.

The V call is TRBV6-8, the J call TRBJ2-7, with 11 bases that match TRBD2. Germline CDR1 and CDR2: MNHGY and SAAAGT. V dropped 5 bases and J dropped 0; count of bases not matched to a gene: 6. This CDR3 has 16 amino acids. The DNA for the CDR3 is TGTGCCAGCAGTCTTGGGACTAGCGGAACCTCCTACGAGCAGTACTTC. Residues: CASSLGTSGTSYEQYF.

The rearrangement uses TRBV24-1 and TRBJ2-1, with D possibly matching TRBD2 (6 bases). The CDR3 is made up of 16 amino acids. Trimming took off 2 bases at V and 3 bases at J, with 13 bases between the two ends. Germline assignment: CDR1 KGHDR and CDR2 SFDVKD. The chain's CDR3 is CATSDSSGTYYNEQFF. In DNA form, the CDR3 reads TGTGCCACCAGTGATTCCTCCGGGACTTACTACAATGAGCAGTTCTTC.

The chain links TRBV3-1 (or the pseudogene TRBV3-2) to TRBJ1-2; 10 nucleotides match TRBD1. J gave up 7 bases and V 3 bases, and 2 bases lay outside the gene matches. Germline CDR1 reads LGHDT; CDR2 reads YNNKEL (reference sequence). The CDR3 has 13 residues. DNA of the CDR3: TGTGCCAGCAGCCATAGGACAGGGGGTGGCTACACCTTC. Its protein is CASSHRTGGGYTF.

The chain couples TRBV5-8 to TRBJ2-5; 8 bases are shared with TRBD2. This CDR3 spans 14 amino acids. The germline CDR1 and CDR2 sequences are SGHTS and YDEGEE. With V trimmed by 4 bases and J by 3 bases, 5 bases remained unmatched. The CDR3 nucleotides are TGTGCCAGCAGCCGGGGGGGATTGGAAGAGACCCAGTACTTC. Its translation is CASSRGGLEETQYF.

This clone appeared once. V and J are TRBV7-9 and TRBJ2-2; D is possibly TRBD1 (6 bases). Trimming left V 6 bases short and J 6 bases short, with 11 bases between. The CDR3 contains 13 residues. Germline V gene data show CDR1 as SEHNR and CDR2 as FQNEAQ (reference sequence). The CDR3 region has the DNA TGTGCCAGCAGTTCACAGGGCCCCGGGGAGCTGTTTTTT. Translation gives CASSSQGPGELFF. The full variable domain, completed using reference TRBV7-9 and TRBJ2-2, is DTGVSQNPRHKITKRGQNVTFRCDPISEHNRLYWYRQTLGQGPEFLTYFQNEAQLEKSRLLSDRFSAERPKGSFSTLEIQRTEQGDSAMYLCASSSQGPGELFFGEGSRLTVL.

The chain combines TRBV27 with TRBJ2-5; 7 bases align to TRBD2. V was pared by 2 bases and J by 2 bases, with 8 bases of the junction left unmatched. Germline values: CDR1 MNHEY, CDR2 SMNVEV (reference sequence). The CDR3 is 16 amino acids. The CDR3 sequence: CASSLRFTGGQETQYF. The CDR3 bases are TGTGCCAGCAGTTTAAGGTTCACGGGGGGTCAAGAGACCCAGTACTTC.

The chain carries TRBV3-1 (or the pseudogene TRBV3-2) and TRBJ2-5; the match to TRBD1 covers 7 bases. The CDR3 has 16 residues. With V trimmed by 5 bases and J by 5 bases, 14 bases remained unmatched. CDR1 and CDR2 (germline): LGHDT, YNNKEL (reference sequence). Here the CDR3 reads CASSFPTGAIGETQYF. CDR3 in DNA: TGTGCCAGCAGCTTCCCAACAGGGGCCATCGGGGAGACCCAGTACTTC.

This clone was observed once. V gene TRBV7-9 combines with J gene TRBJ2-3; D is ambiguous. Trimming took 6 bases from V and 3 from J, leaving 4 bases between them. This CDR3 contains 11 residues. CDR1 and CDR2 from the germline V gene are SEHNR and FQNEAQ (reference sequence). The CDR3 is CASSNTDTQYF. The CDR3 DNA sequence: TGTGCCAGCAGTAATACAGATACGCAGTATTTT.

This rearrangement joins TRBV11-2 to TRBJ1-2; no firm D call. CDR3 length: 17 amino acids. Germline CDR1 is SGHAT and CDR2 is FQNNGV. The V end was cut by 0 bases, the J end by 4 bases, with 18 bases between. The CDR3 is CASSLDRRTPAGYGYTF. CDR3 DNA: TGTGCCAGCAGCTTAGATCGGCGGACCCCGGCGGGCTATGGCTACACCTTC.

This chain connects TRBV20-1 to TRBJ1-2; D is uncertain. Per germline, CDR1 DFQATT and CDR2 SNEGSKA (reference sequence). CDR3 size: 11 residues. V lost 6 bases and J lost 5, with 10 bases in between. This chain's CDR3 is CSAMREYGYTF. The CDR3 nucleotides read TGCAGTGCAATGAGAGAGTATGGCTACACCTTC.